The clone carrying this TCR beta chain has more than one count but fewer than ten. Its antigen is undetermined. Per germline, CDR1 SQVTM and CDR2 ANQGSEA. Trimming stripped 6 bases from V and 7 bases from J, with 12 bases between. The CDR3 loop spans 11 amino acids. This entry belongs to a study of OX40 agonist ivuxolimab in advanced cancers. Across the study: At 65% to 90% male, the cohort had a mean age of about 60 years, ranging from about 23 to 80. Findings and caveats of the study: Expanded peripheral T cells had an undetermined antigen specificity. In the 0.1 to 3.0 mg/kg range, CD4+ and CD8+ blood T cells had expanded clonally by week 6.

Sequencing was performed with immunoSEQ multiplex PCR; in TCRdb, only in-frame clones are kept and a portion is missing. The sample contains 65,000 to 95,000 clones, around 83% of which appear only once. The material sequenced was CD4+ or CD8+ T cells sorted from blood, taken in a trial of the OX40 agonist ivuxolimab. V and J are TRBV29-1 and TRBJ1-2; D gene unclear. The receptor was derived from an adult with an advanced solid tumor such as melanoma, head and neck, liver or kidney cancer. The CDR3 region is CSVGEGAGYTF. The CDR3 DNA is TGCAGCGTGGGCGAAGGAGCTGGCTACACCTTC.